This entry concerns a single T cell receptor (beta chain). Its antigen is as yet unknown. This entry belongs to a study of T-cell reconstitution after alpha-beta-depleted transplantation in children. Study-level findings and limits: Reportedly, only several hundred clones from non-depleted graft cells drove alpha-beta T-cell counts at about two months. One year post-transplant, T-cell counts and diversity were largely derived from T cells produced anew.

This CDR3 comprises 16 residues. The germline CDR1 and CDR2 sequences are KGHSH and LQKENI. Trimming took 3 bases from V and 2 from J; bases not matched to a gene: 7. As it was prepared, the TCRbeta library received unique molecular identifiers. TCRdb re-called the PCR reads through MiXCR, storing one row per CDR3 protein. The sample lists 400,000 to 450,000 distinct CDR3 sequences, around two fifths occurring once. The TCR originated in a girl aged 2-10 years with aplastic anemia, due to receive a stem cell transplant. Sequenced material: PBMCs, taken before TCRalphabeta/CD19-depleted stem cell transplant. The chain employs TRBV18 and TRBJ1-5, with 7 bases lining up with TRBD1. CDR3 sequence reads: CASSPYRGRGNQPQHF. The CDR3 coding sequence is TGTGCCAGCTCACCGTACAGGGGTAGGGGCAATCAGCCCCAGCATTTT. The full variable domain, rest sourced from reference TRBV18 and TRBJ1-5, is NAGVMQNPRHLVRRRGQEARLRCSPMKGHSHVYWYRQLPEEGLKFMVYLQKENIIDESGMPKERFSAEFPKEGPSILRIQQVVRGDSAAYFCASSPYRGRGNQPQHFGDGTRLSIL.